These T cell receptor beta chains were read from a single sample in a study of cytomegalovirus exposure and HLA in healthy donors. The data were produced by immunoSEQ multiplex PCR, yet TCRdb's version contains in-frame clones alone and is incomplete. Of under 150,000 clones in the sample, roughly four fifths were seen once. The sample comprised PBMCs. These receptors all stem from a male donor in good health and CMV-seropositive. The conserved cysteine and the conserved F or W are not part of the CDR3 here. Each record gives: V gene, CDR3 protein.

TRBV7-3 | ASSPRDRGDNEQF
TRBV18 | ASSRAGTDTGELF
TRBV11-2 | ASSFLSGMPTGELF
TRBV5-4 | ASSLDAGGPSYEQY
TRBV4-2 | ASRPSGPNTGELF
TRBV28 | ASKKHPSNTEAF
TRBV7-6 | ASSLDGGILGSEQF
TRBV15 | ATSGGFLMGNIQY
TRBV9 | ASSVGGIWDEQF
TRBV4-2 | ASSQDGGWEQY
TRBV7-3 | ASSSYRAPNEQF
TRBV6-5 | ASSYDGEDYGYT
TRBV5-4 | ASSLGQNNEKLF
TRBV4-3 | ASSQDLAGWEEAYEQY
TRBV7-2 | ASSLGGLQRGF
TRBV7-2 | ASSLIGQGGEQY
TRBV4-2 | ASSPLAGEPTNIQY
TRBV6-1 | ASRPGTAGEQF
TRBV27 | ASSFPSTTGELF
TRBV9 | ASSAGTRNEKLF
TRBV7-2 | ASSFLASGSYNEQF
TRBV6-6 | ASSGSTDTQY
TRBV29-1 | SVEYRQETQY
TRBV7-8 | ASSPGTANTGELF
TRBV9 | ASGGQAPYGYT
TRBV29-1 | SATQTGAYEQY
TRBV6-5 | ASSYGENTEAF
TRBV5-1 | ASSLEARGEQF
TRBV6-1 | ASSPGGNEQF
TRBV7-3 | ASLAEAGASDTQY
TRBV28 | ASRPLFGVGYGYT
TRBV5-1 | ASSFEEEGYGYT
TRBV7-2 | ASSAQTGRPYEQY
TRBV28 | ASSPPPSGHHNEQF
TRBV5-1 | ASSWGQANTGELF
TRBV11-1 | ASSSGLAEHFWPYEQY
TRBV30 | AWIRDSVYEQY
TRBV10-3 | ASRNRVNTEAF
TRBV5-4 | ASSLGAGEPNTEAF
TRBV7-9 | ASSRQLAIYNEQF
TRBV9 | ASSPDRVAYTIY
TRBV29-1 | SVEARRGDNEQF
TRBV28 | ASSLKGNTIY
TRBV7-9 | ASSLYVDSLYGYT
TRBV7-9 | ASSFQGGTETQY
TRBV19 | ASSSDYPSYEQY
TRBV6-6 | ASSYSSGVSYEQY
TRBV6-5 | ASSYSLAGDDEQF
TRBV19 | ASSLGLAGGYNEQF
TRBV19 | ASSIDRTGLHGYT
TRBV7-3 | ASSLGGRTDTQY
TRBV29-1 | SVGGLSAEAF
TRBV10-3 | AIRDQETQY
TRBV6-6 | ASSYGTYNEQF
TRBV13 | ASSRLAGDVPGRAKNIQY
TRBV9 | ASSVVYRGDYVYNEQF